The 2 T cell receptor beta chains below come from one sample, sequenced in a study of blood T cell repertoires in COVID-19. The table came from immunoSEQ multiplex PCR; TCRdb's copy has only in-frame clones and leaves some out. The sample carries under 150,000 clones, around 85% recorded once. Sample: peripheral blood. The source is a human donor in a cohort sampled during active COVID-19.

This clone appeared a single time. For the CDR3, the DNA is TGTGCCAGCAGCTTAGGCCGCACACAGGGTAGGACTGAAGCTTTCTTT. This translates into CASSLGRTQGRTEAFF. The rearrangement joins TRBV7-8 to TRBJ1-1, with D possibly TRBD1 on 6 matching bases. Germline V lookup: CDR1 SGHVS, CDR2 FQNEAQ. This CDR3 spans 16 amino acids. The ends were cut back, 1 base at V and 5 bases at J, with 17 bases in the middle.

This chain joins TRBV28 and TRBJ1-5; D might be TRBD1 (5 bases). Germline CDR1 and CDR2: MDHEN and SYDVKM. Trimming removed 6 bases from V and 11 bases from J, with 17 bases in between. The CDR3 runs to 13 residues. The CDR3, as DNA: TGTGCCAGCAGATTCGGGGGGGTTACGTCCCAGCATTTT. It encodes CASRFGGVTSQHF. Combining the CDR3 with reference TRBV28 and TRBJ1-5 gives the whole variable domain DVKVTQSSRYLVKRTGEKVFLECVQDMDHENMFWYRQDPGLGLRLIYFSYDVKMKEKGDIPEGYSVSREKKERFSLILESASTNQTSMYLCASRFGGVTSQHFGDGTRLSIL.